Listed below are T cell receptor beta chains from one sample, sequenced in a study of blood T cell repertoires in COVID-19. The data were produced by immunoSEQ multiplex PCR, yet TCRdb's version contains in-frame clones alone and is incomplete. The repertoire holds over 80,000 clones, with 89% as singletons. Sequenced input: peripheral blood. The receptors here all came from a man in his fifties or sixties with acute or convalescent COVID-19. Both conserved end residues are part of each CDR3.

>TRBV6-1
CASSEQGTQPQHF
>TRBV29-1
CSVLTGGNYGYTF
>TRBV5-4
CASSLQGSPLHF
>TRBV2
CASRTGWGGYTF
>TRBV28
CASSWTAKPYGYTF
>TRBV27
CASSSLVSSGSTEAFF
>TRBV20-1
CSGADNEQFF
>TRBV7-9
CASSRTMWTGLSNTGELFF
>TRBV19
CASTPSAGPEQFF
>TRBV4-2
CASSQDRGGSYGYTF
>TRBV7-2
CASSRDRNRGGQGYTF
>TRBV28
CASRRQGKGTGELFF
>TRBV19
CASSIPTGGLGTEAFF
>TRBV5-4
CASSPQRAERVTDTQYF
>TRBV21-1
CASKAEYSNQPQHF
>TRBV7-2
CASSLESASGGFTDTQYF
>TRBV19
CASSIGRGGRYNEQFF
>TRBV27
CASKGSQGGVAFF
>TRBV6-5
CASSYGQGAGEKLFF
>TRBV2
CASSWADYGYTF
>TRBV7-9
CASSKESSYNSPLHF
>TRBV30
CAWDRRMNTEAFF
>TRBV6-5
CASSELRQGWAFF
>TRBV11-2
CASSLTAEAFF
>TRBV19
CASIGTGDTGELFF
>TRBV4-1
CASSQTTSGVQETQYF
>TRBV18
CASSRDREVNQPQHF
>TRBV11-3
CASSLDVQTHSFTNYGYTF
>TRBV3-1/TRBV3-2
CASSQPRDTVSEQYF
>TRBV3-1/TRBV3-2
CASSLGTSGGNEQFF
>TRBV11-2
CASSLARGEQYF
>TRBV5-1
CASSFGTSGGPQETQYF